The sequence of this T cell receptor (beta chain) was determined in a study of T cell clones after liver transplantation. Study at large: Post-transplant blood was tracked for graft-donor-reactive T cell clones identified in a pre-transplant mixed lymphocyte reaction. Pre-transplant mixed lymphocyte reactions yielded third-party-reactive TCRbeta sequences as comparators for graft-donor-reactive sequences.

Findings and limits, study-wide: In two subjects, few donor cells limited the measurable donor-reactive repertoire. Post-transplant, graft-donor-reactive CD4 TCRbeta sequences in blood dropped significantly in most of the 8 subjects.

Sequenced by immunoSEQ multiplex PCR; TCRdb stores in-frame clones only, minus some. The sample contains 9,500 to 11,000 clones, about two thirds of which appear only once. About this clone: The antigen is unknown.

CDR3 length equals 15 residues. Germline loops: CDR1 MNHEY, CDR2 SVGAGI. The J gene is TRBJ1-1, the V gene TRBV6-5; D ambiguous. Specimen: CD4+ T cells from blood, collected 30 to 34 months after liver transplant. This sequence originates from a human patient who received a liver transplant. Some T cells may be graft donor cells. The CDR3 sequence: CGYRGVYADKGEAFF. The CDR3 coding sequence is TGTGGCTACCGGGGAGTATACGCAGATAAGGGTGAAGCTTTCTTT.